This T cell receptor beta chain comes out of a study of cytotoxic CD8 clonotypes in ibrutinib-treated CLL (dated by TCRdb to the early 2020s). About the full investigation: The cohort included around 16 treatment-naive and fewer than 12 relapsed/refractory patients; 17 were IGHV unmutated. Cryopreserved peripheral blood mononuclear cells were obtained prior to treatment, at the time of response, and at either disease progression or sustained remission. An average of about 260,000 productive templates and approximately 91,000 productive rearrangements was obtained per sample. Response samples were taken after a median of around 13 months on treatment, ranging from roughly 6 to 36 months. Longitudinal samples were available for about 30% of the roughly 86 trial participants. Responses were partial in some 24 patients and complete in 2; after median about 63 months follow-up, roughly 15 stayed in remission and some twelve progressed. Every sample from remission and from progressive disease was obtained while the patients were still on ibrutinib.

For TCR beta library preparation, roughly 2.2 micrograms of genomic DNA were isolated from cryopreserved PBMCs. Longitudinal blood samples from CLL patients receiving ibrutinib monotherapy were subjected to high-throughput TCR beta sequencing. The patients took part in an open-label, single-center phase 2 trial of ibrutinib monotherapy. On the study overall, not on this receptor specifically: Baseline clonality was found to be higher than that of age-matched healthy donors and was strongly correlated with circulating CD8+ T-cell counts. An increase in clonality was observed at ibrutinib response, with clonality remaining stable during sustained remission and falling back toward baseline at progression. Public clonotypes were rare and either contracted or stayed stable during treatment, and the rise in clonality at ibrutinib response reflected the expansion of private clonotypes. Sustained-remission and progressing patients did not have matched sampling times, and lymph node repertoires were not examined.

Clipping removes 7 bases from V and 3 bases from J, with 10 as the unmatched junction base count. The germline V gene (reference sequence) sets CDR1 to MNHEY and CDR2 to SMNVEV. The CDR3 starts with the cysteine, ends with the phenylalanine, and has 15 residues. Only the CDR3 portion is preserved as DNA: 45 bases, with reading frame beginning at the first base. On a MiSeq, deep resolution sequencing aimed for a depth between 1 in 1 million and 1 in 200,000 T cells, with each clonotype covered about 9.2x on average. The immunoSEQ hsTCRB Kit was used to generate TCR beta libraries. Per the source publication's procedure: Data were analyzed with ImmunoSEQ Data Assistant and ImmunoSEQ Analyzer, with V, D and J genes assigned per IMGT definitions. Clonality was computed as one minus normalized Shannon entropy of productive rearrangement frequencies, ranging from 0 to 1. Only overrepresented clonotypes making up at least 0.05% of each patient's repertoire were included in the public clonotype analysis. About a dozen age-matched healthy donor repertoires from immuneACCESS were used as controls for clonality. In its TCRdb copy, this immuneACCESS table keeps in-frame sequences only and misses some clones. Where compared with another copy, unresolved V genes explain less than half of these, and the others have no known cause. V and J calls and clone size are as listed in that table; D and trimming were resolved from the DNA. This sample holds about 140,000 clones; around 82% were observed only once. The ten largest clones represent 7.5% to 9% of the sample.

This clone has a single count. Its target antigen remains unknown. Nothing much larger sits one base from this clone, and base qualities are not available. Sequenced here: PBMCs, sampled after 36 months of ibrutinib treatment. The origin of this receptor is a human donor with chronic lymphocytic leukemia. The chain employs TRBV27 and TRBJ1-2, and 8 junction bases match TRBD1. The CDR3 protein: CASTQARGHHYGYTF. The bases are TGTGCCAGCACCCAAGCCAGGGGGCATCACTATGGCTACACCTTC.